This TCR beta chain was found in a study of blood T cell repertoires in COVID-19. Whole-study context: Specimens from acute and convalescent COVID-19 originated in the United States, Italy and Spain. PBMCs, B-cell-depleted T cells, or T cells provided the cDNA or gDNA that made up the material.

This CDR3 has 17 residues. The junction had 8 bases not matched to a gene; V was cut back by 2 bases and J by 1 base. Germline-derived CDR1 and CDR2 are GTSNPN and SVGIG (reference sequence). Per the authors' pipeline: Amplified reference gene primers provided the basis for estimating nucleated cell counts. The repertoire was sequenced with immunoSEQ multiplex PCR; TCRdb's copy has only in-frame clones and lacks some. V and J calls and clone size are given by that table; D and trimming were obtained from the DNA. Found here are around 100,000 clones, approximately 92% of them singletons; the top ten hold approximately 5.1%.

What was sequenced was peripheral blood. This sequence was found in a man between 70 and 80 years old with acute or convalescent COVID-19. The chain is built from TRBV30 and TRBJ2-5; the match to TRBD2 covers 12 bases. The CDR3 coding sequence is TGTGCCTGGAGTTCCTGGGCTAGCGGGGGGGGCCAAGAGACCCAGTACTTC. This codes for CAWSSWASGGGQETQYF.